This T cell receptor beta chain was found in a study of blood T cells in healthy people across ages (dated by TCRdb to 2013 to 2016). Study-wide context: Template switching captured roughly one uniquely barcoded TCR beta cDNA molecule per two T cells in model experiments. Age-related changes in TCR beta repertoire diversity were measured in the study by deep sequencing normalized with unique cDNA molecular identifiers. Four age groups were formed from the donors: young (average about 17 years), middle-aged (less than 40), aged (over 55) and long-lived (about 80). To avoid experimental bias, donors of different ages were distributed randomly across sequencing lanes. For two donors (one aged 18 to 30 and one aged 80 or older), the study analyzed two additional independent replicas of 1 million unique cDNA reads from the same blood draw. Study-wide conclusions, independent of this receptor: Estimates of total diversity based on one million sequenced T cells were considered lower bounds and underestimates. The CMV infection status of donors was not known, potentially confounding age-related changes in expanded clonotypes. Compared with the aged group, the long-lived group had more naive CD4+ T cells, fewer expanded clones and increased TCR diversity, a pattern suggesting age selection. A strong correlation was found between observed TCR beta diversity and the percentage of naive T cells measured by flow cytometry. Conclusive comparison of naive and antigen-experienced compartments was prevented by the profiling of bulk unsorted PBMCs. As age increased, observed TCR beta diversity per million T cells dropped in a roughly linear way, and a significant reduction was already evident by age 40.

Libraries were prepared through 5' RACE. The run used an Illumina HiSeq 2500. The second PCR ran for roughly 7 to 12 cycles and used a J-beta primer mix along with a sample-barcoded 5' primer. Each TCR beta cDNA molecule received a unique molecular identifier from a template-switch 5' adaptor carrying 12 random nucleotides. Each sample yielded at least 2.5 million CDR3-containing paired-end reads. First-strand cDNA was synthesized from all RNA with the Mint cDNA synthesis kit, primed by a TRBC-specific oligonucleotide. After uracil-DNA glycosylase treatment, a first 18-cycle PCR used universal primers M1SS and BC2_uni_R on all cDNA. In the source study's methods: Normalization of each sample was performed by random selection of 1 million high-quality reads, each carrying a distinct molecular identifier. Reads with shared molecular identifiers were discarded instead of being binned into consensus sequences. MiTCR, set to a Q25 quality threshold and the strictest error-elimination algorithm, was used for CDR3 identification, clonotype clustering and error correction. Lower-bound total TCR beta diversity was estimated with a nonparametric unseen species model using Euler transformation. Starting from the raw public reads, TCRdb applied fastp trimming at Q25, assembled clones with MiXCR and retained in-frame beta chains. Rows with one shared CDR3 protein collapse into an entry with the most common genes and DNA. The V and J calls reflect TCRdb's pipeline rather than the authors' work. Recorded for this sample are about 780,000 distinct CDR3 sequences; about 62% of them occurred a single time. The leading ten clones occupy 28% of the sample.

As regards this clonotype: Its antigen specificity is not known. Base qualities are not recorded, but no much larger clone differs from it by a single base.

According to the germline V gene, CDR1 reads MNHEY and CDR2 reads SVGEGT. Counted from cysteine to phenylalanine, this CDR3 has 15 amino acids. Only CDR3 DNA is held: 45 bases, read in frame from base 1. V was cut back by 1 base and J by 4 bases, leaving a gap of 13 bases between them. Donors were 30 to 45 systemically healthy Caucasian individuals from Russia aged 6 to 90 years. Each donor gave 8 to 10 milliliters of peripheral blood, drawn into EDTA-treated Vacutainer tubes. Ficoll-Paque density-gradient centrifugation was used to isolate PBMCs, with at least 6.5 million per sample. Trizol reagent was used to extract total RNA from PBMCs, with at least 6 micrograms per sample. For every donor, flow cytometry on a PBMC aliquot measured the percentage of naive CD45RAhigh/CD27high T cells.

This clonotype originated in a man younger than 45 in good health. This chain is built from TRBV6-2 or TRBV6-3 and TRBJ1-2; the D segment cannot be called with confidence. The material sequenced was blood. For the CDR3, the sequence is CASSYFPDNGYGYTF. At the DNA level, the sequence is TGTGCCAGCAGTTACTTTCCCGATAACGGCTATGGCTACACCTTC.